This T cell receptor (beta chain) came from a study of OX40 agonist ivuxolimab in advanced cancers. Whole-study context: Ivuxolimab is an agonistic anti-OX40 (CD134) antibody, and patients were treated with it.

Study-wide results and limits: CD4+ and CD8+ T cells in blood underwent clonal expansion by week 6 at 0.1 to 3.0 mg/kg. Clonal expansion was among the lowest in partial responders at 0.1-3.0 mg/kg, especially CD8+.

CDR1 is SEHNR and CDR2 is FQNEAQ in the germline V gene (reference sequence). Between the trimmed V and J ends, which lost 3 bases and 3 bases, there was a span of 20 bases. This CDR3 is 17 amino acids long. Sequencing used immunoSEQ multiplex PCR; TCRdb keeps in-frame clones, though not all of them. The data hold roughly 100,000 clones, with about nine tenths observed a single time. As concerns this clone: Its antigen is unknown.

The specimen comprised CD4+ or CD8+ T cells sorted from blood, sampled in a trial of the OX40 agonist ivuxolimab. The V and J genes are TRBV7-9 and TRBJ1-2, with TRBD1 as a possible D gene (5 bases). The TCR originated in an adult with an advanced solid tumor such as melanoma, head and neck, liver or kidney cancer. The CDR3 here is CASSFIPSFARDYGYTF. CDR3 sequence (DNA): TGTGCCAGCAGCTTTATCCCCTCTTTCGCCAGGGACTATGGCTACACCTTC.